This TCR beta chain was sequenced in a study of CD8+ T cells in alopecia areata. Trimming took 3 bases from V and 4 from J, leaving 12 bases between them. Germline V lookup: CDR1 MNHEY, CDR2 SMNVEV (reference sequence). CDR3 length equals 15 residues. Comment on this clone: Antigen unknown.

Study findings and constraints: Lesional scalp exceeded normal scalp in clonality, especially in alopecia totalis/universalis.

It was cDNA, reverse transcribed from extracted RNA, that served as the sequencing template. Sequenced by immunoSEQ multiplex PCR; TCRdb stores in-frame clones only, minus some. This table has around 250,000 clones, around two thirds appearing once. The sequencing used CD4+ T cells sorted from blood, collected at week 0. This chain links TRBV27 with TRBJ2-2; TRBD1 might be the D (6 bases). The sequence came from a human donor with alopecia areata. The CDR3 here is CASSFLSGVTGELFF. The CDR3 DNA is TGTGCCAGCAGTTTTCTGTCAGGGGTCACCGGGGAGCTGTTTTTT.